The clone carrying this T cell receptor (beta chain) showed up just once. This sample was taken from a study of control samples from healthy donors and cancer patients. Profiling relied on immunoSEQ multiplex PCR, and the TCRdb table lists in-frame clones only, not all of them. The sample lists 150,000 to 200,000 clones, just over 90% occurring once. Trimming cost V 2 bases and J 5 bases; bases outside gene matches: 8. This CDR3 comprises 16 residues. Germline-derived CDR1 and CDR2 are LGHDT and YNNKEL (reference sequence). The chain joins TRBV3-1 (or the pseudogene TRBV3-2) to TRBJ2-5; 10 bases align to TRBD2. Sequencing was carried out using blood. This receptor was taken from a man aged 25 to 40 in good health. As DNA, the CDR3 is TGTGCCAGCAGCCAAAAAGCGGGGGGGCTAGCCGAGACCCAGTACTTC. As protein: CASSQKAGGLAETQYF.